These T cell receptor beta chains were read from a single sample in a study of CD8+ T cells in alopecia areata. Some clones are missing from TCRdb's copy, which holds only in-frame ones; the method was immunoSEQ multiplex PCR. The sample lists some 200,000 clones, 50% to 60% occurring once. Sequenced here: CD4+ T cells sorted from blood, sampled at week 4, from a patient treated with tofacitinib. The receptors derive from a human donor with alopecia areata. The CDR3 runs from the conserved cysteine through the conserved F or W. Fields, in order: V gene, J gene, CDR3 protein.

v_gene: TRBV5-1; j_gene: TRBJ2-1; CDR3aa: CASSSTSGGATYYNEQFF
v_gene: TRBV30; j_gene: TRBJ2-3; CDR3aa: CAWSLRGGSDTQYF
v_gene: TRBV2; j_gene: TRBJ2-7; CDR3aa: CASTDSLYEQYF
v_gene: TRBV11-2; j_gene: TRBJ2-7; CDR3aa: CASSLGYRVSSYEQYF
v_gene: TRBV5-4; j_gene: TRBJ2-1; CDR3aa: CASSFGGPQQFF
v_gene: TRBV30; j_gene: TRBJ1-2; CDR3aa: CAWTVSSYGYTF
v_gene: TRBV30; j_gene: TRBJ1-4; CDR3aa: CAWSPYPFNEKLFF
v_gene: TRBV30; j_gene: TRBJ1-2; CDR3aa: CAWSRDVYGYTF
v_gene: TRBV29-1; j_gene: TRBJ1-1; CDR3aa: CSVEALRLNTEAFF
v_gene: TRBV6-1; j_gene: TRBJ1-3; CDR3aa: CASSAQGRSGSGNTIYF
v_gene: TRBV4-1; j_gene: TRBJ2-7; CDR3aa: CASSQEGQYVQYF
v_gene: TRBV9; j_gene: TRBJ1-1; CDR3aa: CASSVAAGRIEAFF
v_gene: TRBV27; j_gene: TRBJ2-1; CDR3aa: CASSRKEQFF
v_gene: TRBV19; j_gene: TRBJ1-5; CDR3aa: CASSTDKGNQPQHF
v_gene: TRBV29-1; j_gene: TRBJ2-5; CDR3aa: CSVVYLGGAYQETQYF
v_gene: TRBV7-9; j_gene: TRBJ1-2; CDR3aa: CASSLADRAGGYTF
v_gene: TRBV4-3; j_gene: TRBJ2-4; CDR3aa: CASSQDPTVGGSKNIQYF
v_gene: TRBV21-1; j_gene: TRBJ2-6; CDR3aa: CASSKEAGGSGSCGANVLTF
v_gene: TRBV30; j_gene: TRBJ1-1; CDR3aa: CAWGQGLNTEAFF
v_gene: TRBV6-4; j_gene: TRBJ1-5; CDR3aa: CAAGEAESYSNQPQHF
v_gene: TRBV7-8; j_gene: TRBJ1-2; CDR3aa: CASSPNWSGYTF
v_gene: TRBV27; j_gene: TRBJ1-2; CDR3aa: CASSLFGTGANYGYTF
v_gene: TRBV15; j_gene: TRBJ2-6; CDR3aa: CATSRSGLRHSGANVLTF
v_gene: TRBV30; j_gene: TRBJ1-2; CDR3aa: CAWSVPRGFHYGYTF
v_gene: TRBV5-1; j_gene: TRBJ2-6; CDR3aa: CASSSVTGAGANVLTF
v_gene: TRBV5-1; j_gene: TRBJ2-1; CDR3aa: CASSVAGVSYNEQFF
v_gene: TRBV28; j_gene: TRBJ2-7; CDR3aa: CASSFSTVYEQYF
v_gene: TRBV11-2; j_gene: TRBJ1-5; CDR3aa: CASSLGGRWNQPQHF
v_gene: TRBV15; j_gene: TRBJ2-5; CDR3aa: CATSSRVSETQYF
v_gene: TRBV4-1; j_gene: TRBJ2-7; CDR3aa: CASSLRASGSSYEQYF
v_gene: TRBV4-2; j_gene: TRBJ1-2; CDR3aa: CASSREGVGDYGYTF
v_gene: TRBV5-4; j_gene: TRBJ1-6; CDR3aa: CASSSPTGEYSPLHF
v_gene: TRBV30; j_gene: TRBJ1-2; CDR3aa: CAWRSRDARHGYTF
v_gene: TRBV11-2; j_gene: TRBJ1-1; CDR3aa: CASSPGFQGNTEAFF
v_gene: TRBV29-1; j_gene: TRBJ2-7; CDR3aa: CSVEEGGVQDF
v_gene: TRBV7-9; j_gene: TRBJ1-6; CDR3aa: CASSLGTLGNSPLHF
v_gene: TRBV5-6; j_gene: TRBJ1-4; CDR3aa: CASSLIGEGPTNEKLFF
v_gene: TRBV29-1; j_gene: TRBJ2-3; CDR3aa: CSVGSIAGGTPDTQYF
v_gene: TRBV5-1; j_gene: TRBJ2-5; CDR3aa: CASTTGSEETQYF
v_gene: TRBV18; j_gene: TRBJ2-3; CDR3aa: CASSPPSRGGADTQYF
v_gene: TRBV30; j_gene: TRBJ1-1; CDR3aa: CAWSVRQGPVNTEAFF
v_gene: TRBV15; j_gene: TRBJ2-5; CDR3aa: CATSRDIGETQYF
v_gene: TRBV30; j_gene: TRBJ2-2; CDR3aa: CAHTHAGQGTNTGELFF
v_gene: TRBV27; j_gene: TRBJ2-3; CDR3aa: CASYSSPPGPLDTQYF
v_gene: TRBV4-1; j_gene: TRBJ2-1; CDR3aa: CASSQERSTGTRINEQFF
v_gene: TRBV9; j_gene: TRBJ1-2; CDR3aa: CASSPPGLNYGYTF
v_gene: TRBV10-3; j_gene: TRBJ2-1; CDR3aa: CAIALHTGEQFF
v_gene: TRBV30; j_gene: TRBJ2-3; CDR3aa: CAWSRATDTQYF